This TCR beta chain was obtained from a study of blood T cell repertoires in COVID-19. Looking at the study overall: Acute-phase and convalescent COVID-19 samples originated in the United States, Italy and Spain.

The V gene lost 0 bases and the J gene lost 3 bases, with 7 bases spanning the gap. Germline CDR1 and CDR2: SGHRS and YFSETQ. The CDR3 spans 14 residues. Sequencing was performed with immunoSEQ multiplex PCR; in TCRdb, only in-frame clones are kept and a portion is missing. The sample has 150,000 to 250,000 clones; around 95% are singletons. The chain carries TRBV5-1 and TRBJ1-3, with D unresolved. The sample comprised peripheral blood. The clonotype was recovered from a man aged 25 to 40 with COVID-19, enrolled during active disease. CDR3 nucleotides: TGCGCCAGCAGCTTGGGTGGACTTGGAAACACCATATATTTT. It codes for CASSLGGLGNTIYF. Together with reference TRBV5-1 and TRBJ1-3, the CDR3 gives the full variable domain: KAGVTQTPRYLIKTRGQQVTLSCSPISGHRSVSWYQQTPGQGLQFLFEYFSETQRNKGNFPGRFSGRQFSNSRSEMNVSTLELGDSALYLCASSLGGLGNTIYFGEGSWLTVV.